This T cell receptor beta chain appears in the sequencing data of a study of blood T cell repertoires in COVID-19. The wider study: There were acute and convalescent COVID-19 samples, and they came from the United States, Italy and Spain.

In the original workflow: Estimated nucleated cell counts came from reference gene primer amplification. The table came from immunoSEQ multiplex PCR; TCRdb's copy has only in-frame clones and leaves some out. V and J calls and clone size come straight from that table; D and trimming were deduced from the DNA. Of 130,000 to 150,000 clones listed, about 85% were seen once; the top ten hold approximately 2.7%. The CDR3 is 14 amino acids. Trimming shortened V by 3 bases and J by 1 base, and 9 bases separated the two germline ends. Germline values: CDR1 SGHKS, CDR2 YYEKEE (reference sequence). The receptor was isolated from a woman aged 40 to 50 with active or convalescent COVID-19. The chain is built from TRBV5-5 and TRBJ2-3; perhaps TRBD2 as D (6 bases). Sequenced input: peripheral blood. The CDR3 nucleotides read TGTGCCAGCAGCTCCGCGGGACGCACAGATACGCAGTATTTT. Its protein product is CASSSAGRTDTQYF.